These 31 T cell receptor beta chains originate from one sample sequenced in a study of vaccination effects on CD4 cells after COVID-19. After roughly 10 days in culture, the CD4+ T cells were isolated. Using immunoSEQ multiplex PCR, the repertoire was profiled, and TCRdb retains in-frame clones only, with some absent. The data hold approximately 45,000 clones, with about 76% observed a single time. Antigens for these TCRs are unknown. The sequencing here drew on CD4+ T cells from PBMCs cultured without peptide, taken before COVID-19 vaccination. These receptors were taken from a human donor who had a prior SARS-CoV-2 infection.

The J gene is TRBJ1-1, the V gene TRBV5-1, with D hard to call. The germline V and J ends were trimmed by 4 bases and 1 base, with 11 bases remaining between them. Per germline, CDR1 SGHRS and CDR2 YFSETQ. The CDR3 spans 14 residues. In nucleotides, the CDR3 is TGCGCCAGCAGCGCATTTGGGGAGAACACTGAAGCTTTCTTT. Amino acids: CASSAFGENTEAFF.

Written as DNA, the CDR3 is TGTGCCAGCAGCCAAATTACCGGGACAGGGGATGAAAAACTGTTTTTT. Protein sequence: CASSQITGTGDEKLFF. The gene calls are TRBV14 and TRBJ1-4; 10 bases agree with TRBD1. CDR1 SGHDN and CDR2 FVKESK come from the germline V gene. This CDR3 has 16 residues. Trimming at V came to 2 bases and at J to 6 bases, leaving 6 bases not matched to a gene.

J is TRBJ2-5 and V is TRBV5-6; D might be TRBD1 or TRBD2, each matching 5 bases. Germline-derived CDR1 and CDR2 are SGHDT and YYEEEE. CDR3 length equals 17 residues. Trimming pared 3 bases from V and 1 base from J, leaving 19 bases between. The CDR3 protein is CASSSIPGRVVQETQYF. CDR3 nucleotides: TGTGCCAGCAGCTCAATACCGGGACGGGTTGTCCAAGAGACCCAGTACTTC.

Concerning this clone: A junction boundary mismatches the germline segment, possibly from a read error. The CDR3 bases are TGTGCCAGCAGTGAGACGAGTGAACGTCGCTTC. Translation: CASSETSERRF. V usage is TRBV2 and J usage is TRBJ2-7; the D is unclear. This CDR3 region has 11 residues. The V gene's germline CDR1 is SNHLY and CDR2 FYNNEI.

The chain couples TRBV6-4 to TRBJ2-3, with 9 bases identical to TRBD2. Unmatched junction bases numbered 2, after V lost 6 bases and J lost 1 base. Germline V gene lookup returns CDR1 MRHNA and CDR2 SNTAGT. The CDR3 is 14 amino acids. This CDR3 reads CASSASGGTDTQYF. CDR3 DNA sequence: TGTGCCAGCAGCGCTAGCGGGGGCACAGATACGCAGTATTTT.

The CDR3, as DNA: TGCGCCAGCAGCCCGGACCCCCTAAGCGAGACCCAGTACTTC. Translating gives CASSPDPLSETQYF. The chain recombines TRBV5-1 with TRBJ2-5, with D uncertain. CDR3 length equals 14 residues. V was trimmed by 4 bases and J by 5 bases, leaving 15 bases between them. CDR1 is SGHRS, CDR2 YFSETQ, per germline.

V is TRBV27 and J is TRBJ1-1, with TRBD1 as a possible D gene (5 bases). This CDR3 region has 13 residues. V lost 2 bases and J lost 11, with 15 bases in between. Germline V gives CDR1 MNHEY, CDR2 SMNVEV (reference sequence). CDR3 nucleotides: TGTGCCAGCAGTTTAGACAGTTCCGTGGGCGCTTTCTTT. Its translation is CASSLDSSVGAFF.

The chain recombines TRBV6-5 with TRBJ2-2; perhaps TRBD1 as D (5 bases). V shed 3 bases and J shed 3 bases, with 8 bases lying between them. CDR1 and CDR2 from the germline V gene are MNHEY and SVGAGI. CDR3 length equals 14 residues. The CDR3 protein is CASSYWGDTGELFF. CDR3 in DNA: TGTGCCAGCAGTTATTGGGGCGACACCGGGGAGCTGTTTTTT.

A remark on this clone: This CDR3 is also generated by other DNA sequences in the sample. V and J are TRBV5-1 and TRBJ1-3, with D hard to call. V was shortened by 0 bases and J by 0 bases, with 4 bases between the two germline ends. This CDR3 has 14 amino acids. Germline V gene data show CDR1 as SGHRS and CDR2 as YFSETQ. The CDR3 loop is CASSLENSGNTIYF. CDR3 DNA sequence: TGCGCCAGCAGCTTGGAAAACTCTGGAAACACCATATATTTT.

The chain joins TRBV6-5 to TRBJ2-1, with 9 bases that match TRBD2. V was pared by 6 bases and J by 2 bases, with 5 bases of the junction left unmatched. The CDR3 totals 15 residues. Germline V gives CDR1 MNHEY, CDR2 SVGAGI. DNA of the CDR3: TGTGCCAGCAGGCCTCTAGCGGGAACCTACAATGAGCAGTTCTTC. Translating gives CASRPLAGTYNEQFF.

V usage is TRBV11-3 and J usage is TRBJ2-7; D might be TRBD1 (6 bases). The V end lost 4 bases, the J end lost 2 bases, and 9 bases lay between the germline ends. The germline V gene encodes CDR1 SGHNT and CDR2 YENEEA. The length of the CDR3 is 13 residues. The DNA for the CDR3 is TGTGCCAGCAGCTCGACAGGAGCCTACGAGCAGTACTTC. It codes for CASSSTGAYEQYF.

This rearrangement joins TRBV9 to TRBJ2-3; TRBD2 matches 7 bases. The trim removed 3 bases at V and 2 bases at J, leaving 9 bases unmatched. CDR1 SGDLS and CDR2 YYNGEE come from the germline V gene. The CDR3 has 16 residues. CDR3 nucleotides: TGTGCCAGCAGCGGCCCGTTCGGGGGGTACACAGATACGCAGTATTTT. Encoded protein: CASSGPFGGYTDTQYF.

This chain links TRBV4-3 with TRBJ2-7; the D is unclear. This CDR3 comprises 15 residues. Germline V lookup: CDR1 LGHNA, CDR2 YSLEER. With 0 bases removed from V and 0 bases from J, the gap between germline ends came to 9 bases. In DNA, the CDR3 is TGCGCCAGCAGCCAAGATGCCAGCAGCTCCTACGAGCAGTACTTC. It codes for CASSQDASSSYEQYF.

The chain couples TRBV18 to TRBJ2-5, with D possibly being TRBD2 (5 bases). Trimming removed 4 bases at V and 5 bases at J, with 8 bases between. The CDR3 is made up of 12 amino acids. In germline, CDR1 is KGHSH, CDR2 LQKENI. The CDR3 reads CASSLQRETQYF. Written as DNA, the CDR3 is TGTGCCAGCTCACTCCAGCGGGAGACCCAGTACTTC.

CDR3 sequence: CASNRPAGAYNEQFF. The DNA for the CDR3 is TGTGCCAGCAACCGACCGGCGGGGGCGTACAATGAGCAGTTCTTC. This chain connects TRBV28 to TRBJ2-1, with D perhaps TRBD2 (7 bases). V was pared by 7 bases and J by 4 bases, with 17 bases between. Germline CDR1 reads MDHEN; CDR2 reads SYDVKM. This CDR3 spans 15 amino acids.

This clone was recorded once. CDR3 DNA sequence: TGTGCCAGCAGTACGCGATGGACAGCTAACTATGGCTACACCTTC. Translating gives CASSTRWTANYGYTF. J is TRBJ1-2 and V is TRBV6-5; possible D gene TRBD1, 6 bases. Germline V gene data show CDR1 as MNHEY and CDR2 as SVGAGI. Deletions cut 5 bases from V and 0 bases from J, with 13 bases between. The CDR3 sequence is 15 residues long.

This chain uses TRBV7-2 with TRBJ2-5; TRBD2 matches at 16 bases. V lost 5 bases and J lost 5; bases outside the gene matches: 8. The CDR3 covers 17 residues. Germline lookup yields CDR1 SGHTA and CDR2 FQGNSA. The CDR3: CASSLGTSGGEGETQYF. The CDR3 DNA sequence: TGTGCCAGCAGCCTTGGGACTAGCGGGGGGGAGGGGGAGACCCAGTACTTC.

This clone was found a few times. The chain links TRBV19 to TRBJ1-4; D is unresolved. Germline V CDR1 and CDR2: LNHDA, SQIVND (reference sequence). The V end was cut by 3 bases, the J end by 0 bases, with 5 bases between. The CDR3 consists of 14 residues. The CDR3 coding sequence is TGTGCCAGTAGTATTACAGCAACTAATGAAAAACTGTTTTTT. Translating it yields CASSITATNEKLFF. The variable domain in full, with the rest retrieved from reference TRBV19 and TRBJ1-4, is DGGITQSPKYLFRKEGQNVTLSCEQNLNHDAMYWYRQDPGQGLRLIYYSQIVNDFQKGDIAEGYSVSREKKESFPLTVTSAQKNPTAFYLCASSITATNEKLFFGSGTQLSVL.

The chain combines TRBV27 with TRBJ1-6, with D possibly TRBD1 on 6 matching bases. Germline CDR1 MNHEY, CDR2 SMNVEV (reference sequence). V gave up 3 bases and J gave up 10 bases, with 16 bases separating them. The CDR3 contains 15 residues. The CDR3 bases are TGTGCCAGCAGTTTCGGACAGTGGGGGAACTCACCCCTCCACTTT. Residues: CASSFGQWGNSPLHF.

In DNA form, the CDR3 reads TGTGCCAGCTCCCCTAGCGAGACCTACGAGCAGTACTTC. Encoded protein: CASSPSETYEQYF. V gene TRBV18 combines with J gene TRBJ2-7, with a tentative D call TRBD2 (6 bases). The length of the CDR3 is 13 residues. The germline gives CDR1 KGHSH, CDR2 LQKENI. The V end was cut by 6 bases, the J end by 2 bases, with 11 bases between. Using reference TRBV18 and TRBJ2-7 for the parts outside the CDR3, the full variable domain is NAGVMQNPRHLVRRRGQEARLRCSPMKGHSHVYWYRQLPEEGLKFMVYLQKENIIDESGMPKERFSAEFPKEGPSILRIQQVVRGDSAAYFCASSPSETYEQYFGPGTRLTVT.

This clone was recorded once. This chain connects TRBV18 to TRBJ1-1; D is undetermined. V lost 3 bases to trimming and J lost 0 bases, with 14 bases between them. The CDR3 runs to 16 residues. Germline CDR1 reads KGHSH; CDR2 reads LQKENI. The CDR3: CASSPFTLTMNTEAFF. The CDR3 DNA follows: TGTGCCAGCTCACCTTTTACGCTTACGATGAACACTGAAGCTTTCTTT.

The chain uses TRBV14 and TRBJ2-5; the match to TRBD2 covers 8 bases. The CDR3 contains 17 residues. J was trimmed by 4 bases and V by 1 base; bases with no gene match: 11. Per the germline V gene, CDR1 is SGHDN and CDR2 is FVKESK. The CDR3 region has the DNA TGTGCCAGCAGCCAAGTTCCGGGGGGGCGTTATGGAGAGACCCAGTACTTC. Amino acids: CASSQVPGGRYGETQYF.

CDR3 nucleotides: TGTGCCAGCAGCTTATTTAGTTTTAATAGCGGGAGTTTCACCGGGGAGCTGTTTTTT. Its translation is CASSLFSFNSGSFTGELFF. This chain links TRBV7-3 with TRBJ2-2; TRBD2 matches 9 bases. This CDR3 has 19 residues. The ends lost 2 bases at V and 4 bases at J; junction bases unmatched: 14. The germline V gene has CDR1 SGHTA and CDR2 FQGTGA.

This clone showed up just a few times. The chain has TRBV5-6 and TRBJ1-2; D gene unclear. Looked up from germline, CDR1 is SGHDT and CDR2 is YYEEEE. With 1 base removed from V and 2 bases from J, the gap between germline ends came to 6 bases. The CDR3 has 13 amino acids. The CDR3 sequence is CASSLLPNYGYTF. The CDR3 coding sequence is TGTGCCAGCAGCTTGTTGCCGAACTATGGCTACACCTTC. Using reference TRBV5-6 and TRBJ1-2 for the parts outside the CDR3, the full variable domain is DAGVTQSPTHLIKTRGQQVTLRCSPKSGHDTVSWYQQALGQGPQFIFQYYEEEERQRGNFPDRFSGHQFPNYSSELNVNALLLGDSALYLCASSLLPNYGYTFGSGTRLTVV.

The chain joins TRBV9 to TRBJ2-1; D remains unclear. V gave up 0 bases and J gave up 3 bases, with 13 bases separating them. The CDR3 totals 16 residues. Germline V CDR1 and CDR2: SGDLS, YYNGEE. CDR3 sequence reads: CASSVGGQAGYNEQFF. The CDR3 nucleotides read TGTGCCAGCAGCGTAGGAGGCCAGGCTGGCTACAATGAGCAGTTCTTC.

V gene TRBV15 combines with J gene TRBJ2-7; TRBD1 or TRBD2 may be the D gene (5 bases each). The V gene's germline CDR1 is LNHNV and CDR2 YYDKDF (reference sequence). The CDR3 has 14 amino acids. V lost 0 bases and J 3 bases, leaving 9 bases between the germline ends. The CDR3 spells CATSRDMGVYEQYF. The CDR3 nucleotides are TGTGCCACCAGCAGAGATATGGGGGTCTACGAGCAGTACTTC. Supplemented by reference TRBV15 and TRBJ2-7, the full variable domain reads DAMVIQNPRYQVTQFGKPVTLSCSQTLNHNVMYWYQQKSSQAPKLLFHYYDKDFNNEADTPDNFQSRRPNTSFCFLDIRSPGLGDTAMYLCATSRDMGVYEQYFGPGTRLTVT.

The chain is built from TRBV10-3 and TRBJ1-2; TRBD1 agrees at 10 bases. V dropped 9 bases and J dropped 3; count of bases not matched to a gene: 7. CDR1 ENHRY and CDR2 SYGVKD come from the germline V gene. The CDR3 sequence is 14 residues long. The CDR3 reads CAISKDRGYYGYTF. Here the CDR3 DNA reads TGTGCCATTTCAAAGGACAGGGGGTACTATGGCTACACCTTC.

This clone occurred a few times. The gene calls are TRBV6-6 and TRBJ1-5, with TRBD1 as a possible D gene (6 bases). Per germline, CDR1 MNHNY and CDR2 SVGAGI (reference sequence). V was shortened by 0 bases and J by 3 bases, with 12 bases between the two germline ends. This CDR3 region has 16 residues. The CDR3 DNA reads as TGTGCCAGCAGTTACTCCACGGGGGCGTACAATCAGCCCCAGCATTTT. Protein sequence: CASSYSTGAYNQPQHF.

This rearrangement joins TRBV2 to TRBJ2-6; D is unresolved. In germline, CDR1 is SNHLY, CDR2 FYNNEI. V dropped 9 bases and J dropped 1 base, with 4 bases sitting between them. This CDR3 has 12 amino acids. CDR3 amino acids: CARRSGANVLTF. The CDR3 DNA reads as TGTGCCAGGCGTTCTGGGGCCAACGTCCTGACTTTC.

The chain is built from TRBV3-1 (or the pseudogene TRBV3-2) and TRBJ1-3; no firm D call. Trimming removed 4 bases from V and 2 bases from J, with 9 bases in between. CDR3 length: 14 residues. Germline V CDR1 and CDR2: LGHDT, YNNKEL (reference sequence). CDR3 sequence (DNA): TGTGCCAGCAGCCCACAGTTAACTGGAAACACCATATATTTT. Amino acid sequence: CASSPQLTGNTIYF.

The chain combines TRBV15 with TRBJ2-5; D unclear. Germline V lookup: CDR1 LNHNV, CDR2 YYDKDF (reference sequence). This CDR3 has 15 residues. V lost 3 bases and J 0 bases, leaving 11 bases between the germline ends. The CDR3 reads CATSSSRLYQETQYF. In nucleotides, the CDR3 is TGTGCCACCAGCAGCTCAAGACTCTACCAAGAGACCCAGTACTTC.